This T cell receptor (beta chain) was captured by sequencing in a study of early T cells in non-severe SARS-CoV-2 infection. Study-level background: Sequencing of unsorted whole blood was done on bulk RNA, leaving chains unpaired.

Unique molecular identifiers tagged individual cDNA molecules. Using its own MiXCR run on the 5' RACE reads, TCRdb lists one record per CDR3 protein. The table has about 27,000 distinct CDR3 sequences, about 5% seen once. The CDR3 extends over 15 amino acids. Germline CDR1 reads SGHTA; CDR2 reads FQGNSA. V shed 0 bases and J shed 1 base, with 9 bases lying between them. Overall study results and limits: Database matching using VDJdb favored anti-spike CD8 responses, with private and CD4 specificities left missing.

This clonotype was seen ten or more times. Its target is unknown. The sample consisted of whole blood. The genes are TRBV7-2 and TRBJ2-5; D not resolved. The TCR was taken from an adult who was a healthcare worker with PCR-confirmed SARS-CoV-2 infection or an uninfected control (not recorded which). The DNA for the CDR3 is TGTGCCAGCAGCTTAGCTTCAGGAACCCAAGAGACCCAGTACTTC. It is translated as CASSLASGTQETQYF.